This T cell receptor (beta chain) is from a study of tumor-infiltrating lymphocytes in primary liver carcinoma. Study-wide points: Pairs of tumor regions overlapped more than tumor-adjacent and tumor-blood pairs did.

The authors made TCR beta cDNA from roughly 480 ng total RNA with a constant-region primer. TCR beta libraries came from three nested multiplex PCR rounds using slightly modified ARM-PCR. Each of the first two PCR rounds ran approximately 10 cycles with TRBV1-TRBV30 forward and C-beta reverse primers. TCRdb reprocessed the multiplex PCR reads via MiXCR and lists one record per CDR3 protein. Among about 97,000 distinct CDR3 sequences, about 63% were seen once, and the ten largest hold around 12%. With regard to this clonotype: The antigen is undetermined. The junction departs from the called germline gene at one end, perhaps through a read error.

Unsorted bulk tissue (roughly 20-31 mg) underwent RNA and DNA co-extraction. CDR3 length: 14 residues. Germline V gives CDR1 SGHAT, CDR2 FQDESV (reference sequence). The rearrangement uses TRBV11-1 and TRBJ2-5; D ambiguous. This clonotype was obtained from a woman aged 60 to 75 with primary liver carcinoma and hepatitis B virus infection. What was sequenced was liver tumor tissue from sampling region 2. Stated subset: tumor region T2, inferior pole. The CDR3 loop is CASRLRVTSEIKYF. The CDR3, as DNA: TGTGCAAGCAGACTGAGAGTAACCTCGGAGATCAAGTACTTC.